The T cell receptor (beta chain) described here comes from a study of T cell repertoires in cytomegalovirus infection. Study details: Newly reported HLA-C-restricted and thoroughly characterized HLA-B-restricted CMV epitopes were employed. Signatures in public TCR beta sequences pointed to both CMV infection and matching HLA type. The study's findings and limits: HLA-C-restricted CMV clonotypes gave the most frequent clonotype in two of eight donors. CMV carriers with the relevant HLA were identified by cumulative public TCR beta family frequency.

With V trimmed by 1 base and J by 8 bases, 8 bases remained unmatched. Germline CDR1 and CDR2: MDHEN and SYDVKM. The CDR3 loop spans 15 amino acids. Concerning this clonotype itself: Its antigen is not identified.

TCRdb recomputed calls from the reads with MiXCR, one row per CDR3 protein. This sample carries around 540,000 distinct CDR3 sequences, roughly 34% of them seen once, and the ten largest clones take roughly a sixth. The clonotype was recovered from a human donor in good health (CMV status not recorded). Some clones in this sample may be carry-over from other donors' samples. The V and J genes are TRBV28 and TRBJ2-5; 9 bases fit TRBD2. The specimen comprised cultured PBMCs, sampled from culture after CMV antigen stimulation. The CDR3 protein is CASSLSGGRAITQYF. CDR3 nucleotides: TGTGCCAGCAGTTTATCGGGCGGGAGGGCCATTACCCAGTACTTC.